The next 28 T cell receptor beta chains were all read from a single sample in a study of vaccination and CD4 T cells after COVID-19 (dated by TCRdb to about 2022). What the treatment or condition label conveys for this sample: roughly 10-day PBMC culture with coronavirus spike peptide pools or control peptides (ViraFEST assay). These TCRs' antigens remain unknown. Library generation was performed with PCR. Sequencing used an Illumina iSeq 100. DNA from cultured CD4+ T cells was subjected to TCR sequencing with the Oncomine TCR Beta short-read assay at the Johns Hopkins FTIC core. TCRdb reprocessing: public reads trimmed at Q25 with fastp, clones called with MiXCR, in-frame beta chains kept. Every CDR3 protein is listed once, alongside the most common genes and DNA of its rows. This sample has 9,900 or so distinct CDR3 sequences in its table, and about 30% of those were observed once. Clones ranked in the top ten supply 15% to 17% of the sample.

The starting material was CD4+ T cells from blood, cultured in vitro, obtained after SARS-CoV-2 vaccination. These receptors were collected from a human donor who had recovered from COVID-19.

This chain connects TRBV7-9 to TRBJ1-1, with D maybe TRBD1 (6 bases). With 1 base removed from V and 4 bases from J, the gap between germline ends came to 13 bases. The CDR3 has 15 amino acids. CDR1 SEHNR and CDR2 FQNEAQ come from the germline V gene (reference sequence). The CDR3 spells CASSLGGGRGTEAFF. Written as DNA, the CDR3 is TGTGCCAGCAGCTTAGGTGGGGGGCGCGGCACTGAAGCTTTCTTT.

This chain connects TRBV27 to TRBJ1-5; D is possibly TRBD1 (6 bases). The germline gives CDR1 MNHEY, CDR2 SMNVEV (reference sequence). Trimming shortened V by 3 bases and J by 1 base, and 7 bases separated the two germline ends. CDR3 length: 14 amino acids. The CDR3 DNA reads TGTGCCAGCAGTTTGAGGGGGAGCAATCAGCCCCAGCATTTT. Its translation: CASSLRGSNQPQHF.

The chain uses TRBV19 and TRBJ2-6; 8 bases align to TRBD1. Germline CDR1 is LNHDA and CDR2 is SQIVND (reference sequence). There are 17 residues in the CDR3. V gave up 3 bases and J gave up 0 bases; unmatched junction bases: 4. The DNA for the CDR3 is TGTGCCAGTAGTATTGGGACAGGAGTCTCTGGGGCCAACGTCCTGACTTTC. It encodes CASSIGTGVSGANVLTF.

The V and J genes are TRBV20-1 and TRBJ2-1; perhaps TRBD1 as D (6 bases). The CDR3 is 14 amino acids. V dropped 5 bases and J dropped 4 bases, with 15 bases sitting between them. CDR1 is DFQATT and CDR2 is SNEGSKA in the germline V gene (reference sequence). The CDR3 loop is CSAPTKQGYNEQFF. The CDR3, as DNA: TGCAGTGCTCCGACGAAGCAGGGGTACAATGAGCAGTTCTTC.

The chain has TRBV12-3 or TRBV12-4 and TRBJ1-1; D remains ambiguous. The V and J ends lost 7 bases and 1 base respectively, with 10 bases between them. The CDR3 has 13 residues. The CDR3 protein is CASNPDGNTEAFF. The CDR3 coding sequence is TGTGCCAGCAACCCAGATGGGAACACTGAAGCTTTCTTT.

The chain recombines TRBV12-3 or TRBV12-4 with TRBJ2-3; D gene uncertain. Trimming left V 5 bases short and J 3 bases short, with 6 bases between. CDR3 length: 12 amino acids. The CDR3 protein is CASSIRTDTQYF. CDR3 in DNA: TGTGCCAGCAGTATAAGAACAGATACGCAGTATTTT.

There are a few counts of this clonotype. In DNA, the CDR3 is TGTGCCAGCAGCTTAACGGGGTTGAGGAACACTGAAGCTTTCTTT. Amino acids: CASSLTGLRNTEAFF. The V and J genes are TRBV7-9 and TRBJ1-1; D is uncertain. The V gene's germline CDR1 is SEHNR and CDR2 FQNEAQ (reference sequence). Between the trimmed V and J ends, which lost 2 bases and 1 base, there was a span of 11 bases. The CDR3 sequence is 15 residues long.

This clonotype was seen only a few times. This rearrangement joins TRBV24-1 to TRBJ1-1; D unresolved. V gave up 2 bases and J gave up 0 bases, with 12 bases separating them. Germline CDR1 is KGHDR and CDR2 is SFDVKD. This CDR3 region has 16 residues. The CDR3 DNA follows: TGTGCCACCAGTGATTCCACGGATAAATTGAACACTGAAGCTTTCTTT. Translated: CATSDSTDKLNTEAFF.

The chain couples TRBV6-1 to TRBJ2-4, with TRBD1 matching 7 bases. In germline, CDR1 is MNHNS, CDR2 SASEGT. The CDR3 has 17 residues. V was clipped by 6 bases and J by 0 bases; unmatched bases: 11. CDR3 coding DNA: TGTGCCAGCAGGAAATACAGGGGAGCCATAGCCAAAAACATTCAGTACTTC. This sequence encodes CASRKYRGAIAKNIQYF.

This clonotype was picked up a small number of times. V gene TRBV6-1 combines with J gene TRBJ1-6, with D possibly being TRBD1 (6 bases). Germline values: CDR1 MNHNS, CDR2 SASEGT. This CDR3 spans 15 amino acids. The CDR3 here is CATERGGLGNSPLHF. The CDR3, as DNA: TGTGCTACCGAGAGGGGGGGGCTGGGTAATTCACCCCTCCACTTT.

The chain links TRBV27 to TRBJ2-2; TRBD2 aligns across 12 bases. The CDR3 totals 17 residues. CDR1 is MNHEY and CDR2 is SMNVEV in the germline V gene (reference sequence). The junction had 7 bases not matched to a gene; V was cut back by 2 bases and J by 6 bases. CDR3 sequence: CASSLILLAGGSGELFF. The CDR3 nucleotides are TGTGCCAGCAGTTTAATTTTACTAGCGGGAGGTTCCGGGGAGCTGTTTTTT.

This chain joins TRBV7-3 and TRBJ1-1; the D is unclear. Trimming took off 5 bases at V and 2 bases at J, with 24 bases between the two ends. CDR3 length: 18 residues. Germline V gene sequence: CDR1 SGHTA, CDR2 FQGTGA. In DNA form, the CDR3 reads TGTGCCAGCAGCCCACGTGCGAGCAGCTTGGGCTATAACACTGAAGCTTTCTTT. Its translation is CASSPRASSLGYNTEAFF.

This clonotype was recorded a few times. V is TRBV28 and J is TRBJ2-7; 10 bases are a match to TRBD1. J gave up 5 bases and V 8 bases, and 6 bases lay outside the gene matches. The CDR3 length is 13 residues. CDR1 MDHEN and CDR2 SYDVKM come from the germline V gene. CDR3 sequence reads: CASRRDRGHEQYF. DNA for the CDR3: TGTGCCAGCCGACGGGACAGGGGCCACGAGCAGTACTTC.

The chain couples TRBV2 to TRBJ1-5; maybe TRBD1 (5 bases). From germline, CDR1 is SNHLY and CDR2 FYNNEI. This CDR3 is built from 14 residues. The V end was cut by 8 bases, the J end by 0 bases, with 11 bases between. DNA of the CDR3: TGTGCCAGCCGGGGGAGACGTAGCAATCAGCCCCAGCATTTT. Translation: CASRGRRSNQPQHF.

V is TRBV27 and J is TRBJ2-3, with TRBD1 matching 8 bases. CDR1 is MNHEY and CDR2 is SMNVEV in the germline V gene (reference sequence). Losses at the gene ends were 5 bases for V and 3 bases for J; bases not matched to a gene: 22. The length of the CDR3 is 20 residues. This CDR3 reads CASSPMGFRSGGLKTDTQYF. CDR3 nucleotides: TGTGCCAGCAGTCCTATGGGGTTCAGGTCAGGGGGCCTTAAGACAGATACGCAGTATTTT.

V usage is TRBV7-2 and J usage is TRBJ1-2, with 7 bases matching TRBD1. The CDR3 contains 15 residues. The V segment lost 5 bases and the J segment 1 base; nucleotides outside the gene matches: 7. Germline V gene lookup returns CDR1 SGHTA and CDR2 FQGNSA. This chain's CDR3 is CASSPRWDSNYGYTF. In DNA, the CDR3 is TGTGCCAGCAGCCCCCGTTGGGACAGTAACTATGGCTACACCTTC.

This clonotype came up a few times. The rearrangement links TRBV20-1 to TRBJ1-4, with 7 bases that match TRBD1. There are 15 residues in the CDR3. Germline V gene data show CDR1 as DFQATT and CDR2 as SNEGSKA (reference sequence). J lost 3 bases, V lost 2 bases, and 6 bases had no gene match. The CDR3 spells CSARSDRAANEKLFF. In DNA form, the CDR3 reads TGCAGTGCTAGATCAGACAGGGCGGCTAATGAAAAACTGTTTTTT.

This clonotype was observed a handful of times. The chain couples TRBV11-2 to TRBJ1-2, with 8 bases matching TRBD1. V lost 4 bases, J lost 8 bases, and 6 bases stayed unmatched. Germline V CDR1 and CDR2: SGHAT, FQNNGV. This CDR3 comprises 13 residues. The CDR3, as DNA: TGTGCCAGCAGCTCACAACAGGGGGTGGGCTACACCTTC. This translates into CASSSQQGVGYTF.

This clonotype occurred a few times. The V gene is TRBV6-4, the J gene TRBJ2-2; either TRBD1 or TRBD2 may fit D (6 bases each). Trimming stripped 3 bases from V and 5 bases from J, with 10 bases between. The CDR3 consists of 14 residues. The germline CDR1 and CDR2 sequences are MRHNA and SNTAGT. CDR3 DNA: TGTGCCAGCAGTGAGCTAGGGGGGACCGGGGAGCTGTTTTTT. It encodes CASSELGGTGELFF.

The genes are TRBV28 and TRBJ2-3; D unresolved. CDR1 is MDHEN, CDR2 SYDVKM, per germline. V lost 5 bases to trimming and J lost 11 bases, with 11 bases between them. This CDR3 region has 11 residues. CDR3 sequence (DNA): TGTGCCAGCAGTCTGAGCTCGAAGCAGTATTTT. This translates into CASSLSSKQYF. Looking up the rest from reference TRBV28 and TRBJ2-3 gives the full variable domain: DVKVTQSSRYLVKRTGEKVFLECVQDMDHENMFWYRQDPGLGLRLIYFSYDVKMKEKGDIPEGYSVSREKKERFSLILESASTNQTSMYLCASSLSSKQYFGPGTRLTVL.

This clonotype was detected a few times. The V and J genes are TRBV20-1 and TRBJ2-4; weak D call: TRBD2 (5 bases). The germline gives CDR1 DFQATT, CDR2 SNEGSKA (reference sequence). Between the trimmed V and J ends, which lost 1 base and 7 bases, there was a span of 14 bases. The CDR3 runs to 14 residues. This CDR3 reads CSARVAQRINIQYF. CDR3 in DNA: TGCAGTGCTAGAGTAGCGCAGCGGATTAACATTCAGTACTTC.

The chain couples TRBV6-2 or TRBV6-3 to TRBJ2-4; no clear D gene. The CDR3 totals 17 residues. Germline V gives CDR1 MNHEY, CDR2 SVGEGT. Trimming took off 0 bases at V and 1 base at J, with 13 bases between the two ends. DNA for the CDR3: TGTGCCAGCAGTTACTCCCACAACACCCCTGCCAAAAACATTCAGTACTTC. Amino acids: CASSYSHNTPAKNIQYF.

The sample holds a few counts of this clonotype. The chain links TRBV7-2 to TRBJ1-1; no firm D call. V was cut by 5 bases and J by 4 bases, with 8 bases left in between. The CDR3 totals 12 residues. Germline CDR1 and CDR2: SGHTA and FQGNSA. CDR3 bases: TGTGCCAGCAGCCGCTGGGGCACTGAAGCTTTCTTT. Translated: CASSRWGTEAFF.

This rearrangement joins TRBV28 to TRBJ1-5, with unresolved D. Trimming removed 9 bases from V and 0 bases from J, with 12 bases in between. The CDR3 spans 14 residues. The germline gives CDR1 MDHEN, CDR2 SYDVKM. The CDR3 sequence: CASQNPLSNQPQHF. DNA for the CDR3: TGTGCCAGTCAAAATCCCCTTAGCAATCAGCCCCAGCATTTT.

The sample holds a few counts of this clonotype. The CDR3 DNA follows: TGTGCCAGCAGTTACTCCGGGACAGGGGGCACTGAAGCTTTCTTT. It yields the protein CASSYSGTGGTEAFF. This chain uses TRBV6-5 with TRBJ1-1, with 11 nucleotides matching TRBD1. Germline V gives CDR1 MNHEY, CDR2 SVGAGI. This CDR3 contains 15 residues. Germline trimming cut 0 bases from V and 4 bases from J; bases unmatched to any gene: 1.

The CDR3 nucleotides are TGTGCCAGCAGCTTGGTAGAGTGGGTCAGGGAAGGCGCTCGCACTGAAGCTTTCTTT. The encoded protein is CASSLVEWVREGARTEAFF. The chain links TRBV5-5 to TRBJ1-1, with D possibly being TRBD1 (5 bases). Germline V CDR1 and CDR2: SGHKS, YYEKEE (reference sequence). Trimming shortened V by 0 bases and J by 4 bases, and 25 bases separated the two germline ends. The CDR3 is 19 amino acids. Combining the CDR3 with reference TRBV5-5 and TRBJ1-1 gives the whole variable domain DAGVTQSPTHLIKTRGQQVTLRCSPISGHKSVSWYQQVLGQGPQFIFQYYEKEERGRGNFPDRFSARQFPNYSSELNVNALLLGDSALYLCASSLVEWVREGARTEAFFGQGTRLTVV.

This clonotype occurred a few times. The CDR3 bases are TGTGCCACCAGTGGCCTCTGGGACAGGGGCACAGATACGCAGTATTTT. It translates to CATSGLWDRGTDTQYF. The gene calls are TRBV24-1 and TRBJ2-3; the match to TRBD1 covers 9 bases. Losses at the gene ends were 5 bases for V and 1 base for J; bases not matched to a gene: 6. The CDR3 extends over 16 amino acids. From germline, CDR1 is KGHDR and CDR2 SFDVKD.

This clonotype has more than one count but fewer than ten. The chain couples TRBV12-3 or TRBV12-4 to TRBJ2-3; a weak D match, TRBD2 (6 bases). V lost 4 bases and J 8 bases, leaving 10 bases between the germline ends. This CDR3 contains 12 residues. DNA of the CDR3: TGTGCCAGCAGTTATAGCGGTGGTACGCAGTATTTT. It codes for CASSYSGGTQYF.